This is a list of T cell receptor beta chains from one sample in a study of T cell changes during pregnancy in multiple sclerosis. Data came from immunoSEQ multiplex PCR; TCRdb stores just in-frame clones and leaves some out. The repertoire consists of fewer than 150,000 clones, with roughly 95% occurring once and the leading ten covering approximately 0.45%. Specimen: peripheral blood, collected after pregnancy. The receptors were gathered from a female donor with multiple sclerosis, enrolled in a pregnancy study. CDR3s include the opening cysteine and the closing phenylalanine or tryptophan. The order of the fields is clone size, V gene, J gene, D gene, CDR3 length, CDR3 protein, CDR3 DNA. A D gene is named only where the DNA matches it firmly. Expanded clones get a size class; other rows say once, few or many, or leave the size out.

size: NA; V: TRBV25-1; J: TRBJ2-7; D: NA; length: 15; CDR3: CASRSKGVRAYEQYF; DNA: TGTGCCAGCAGATCTAAGGGGGTGCGGGCCTACGAGCAGTACTTC
size: NA; V: TRBV5-8; J: TRBJ2-7; D: TRBD1; length: 15; CDR3: CASSLEGQGAYAMEF; DNA: TGTGCCAGCAGCTTGGAGGGACAGGGGGCGTACGCGATGGAATTC
size: NA; V: TRBV18; J: TRBJ1-2; D: NA; length: 13; CDR3: CASSPKEGYGYTF; DNA: TGTGCCAGCTCACCGAAAGAGGGCTATGGCTACACCTTC
size: NA; V: TRBV7-9; J: TRBJ1-4; D: NA; length: 14; CDR3: CASSLGSVREKLFF; DNA: TGTGCCAGCAGCTTAGGGTCGGTTCGTGAAAAACTGTTTTTT
size: NA; V: TRBV5-1; J: TRBJ2-1; D: TRBD2; length: 14; CDR3: CASGWRESYNEQFF; DNA: TGCGCCAGCGGATGGCGGGAGTCCTACAATGAGCAGTTCTTC
size: NA; V: TRBV7-6; J: TRBJ2-1; D: TRBD2; length: 16; CDR3: CASSLGLAGAANEQFF; DNA: TGTGCCAGCAGCCTGGGACTAGCGGGAGCGGCCAATGAGCAGTTCTTC
size: NA; V: TRBV28; J: TRBJ2-7; D: TRBD1; length: 21; CDR3: CASSFGVNWGQGAPRSNEQYF; DNA: TGTGCCAGCAGTTTCGGGGTTAATTGGGGCCAGGGGGCTCCCAGGAGCAACGAGCAGTACTTC
size: NA; V: TRBV19; J: TRBJ2-7; D: TRBD1; length: 14; CDR3: CASSFGTGTYEQYF; DNA: TGTGCCAGTTCCTTTGGGACAGGGACCTACGAGCAGTACTTC
size: once; V: TRBV6-4; J: TRBJ2-5; D: TRBD2; length: 14; CDR3: CASSDLAGGETQYF; DNA: TGTGCCAGCAGTGACCTAGCGGGAGGGGAGACCCAGTACTTC
size: NA; V: TRBV7-9; J: TRBJ1-5; D: NA; length: 14; CDR3: CASSFGTGNQPQHF; DNA: TGTGCCAGCAGCTTCGGAACAGGGAATCAGCCCCAGCATTTT
size: NA; V: TRBV19; J: TRBJ2-1; D: NA; length: 14; CDR3: CASIRSSDVNEQFF; DNA: TGTGCCAGTATCCGGTCTAGCGACGTCAATGAGCAGTTCTTC
size: NA; V: TRBV18; J: TRBJ2-5; D: NA; length: 15; CDR3: CASSPRYRREETQYF; DNA: TGTGCCAGCTCACCAAGATACAGGAGAGAAGAGACCCAGTACTTC
size: NA; V: TRBV5-1; J: TRBJ2-7; D: TRBD2; length: 15; CDR3: CASSSAGTTQGKQYF; DNA: TGCGCCAGCAGCTCTGCCGGGACTACGCAAGGAAAGCAGTACTTC
size: once; V: TRBV9; J: TRBJ2-2; D: NA; length: 15; CDR3: CASSARGQNTGELFF; DNA: TGTGCCAGCAGCGCACGCGGACAGAACACCGGGGAGCTGTTTTTT
size: NA; V: TRBV7-2; J: TRBJ2-5; D: TRBD2; length: 18; CDR3: CASSLMGASGRVRATQYF; DNA: TGTGCCAGCAGCCTTATGGGGGCAAGCGGGAGGGTTAGGGCGACCCAGTACTTC
size: NA; V: TRBV11-2; J: TRBJ2-5; D: NA; length: 13; CDR3: CASSLEAQETQYF; DNA: TGTGCCAGCAGCTTAGAAGCCCAAGAGACCCAGTACTTC
size: NA; V: TRBV19; J: TRBJ2-7; D: NA; length: 13; CDR3: CASSWGPAGEQYF; DNA: TGTGCCAGTAGTTGGGGCCCGGCGGGAGAGCAGTACTTC
size: NA; V: TRBV19; J: TRBJ2-7; D: TRBD2; length: 15; CDR3: CASSSASGGTYEQYF; DNA: TGTGCCAGTAGTTCCGCTAGCGGGGGAACCTACGAGCAGTACTTC
size: NA; V: TRBV6-6; J: TRBJ2-7; D: TRBD1; length: 15; CDR3: CASRGQGASTYEQYF; DNA: TGTGCCAGCAGGGGACAGGGGGCTTCTACCTACGAGCAGTACTTC
size: NA; V: TRBV11-2; J: TRBJ2-1; D: NA; length: 13; CDR3: CASSGGTANEQFF; DNA: TGTGCCAGCAGCGGAGGGACGGCCAATGAGCAGTTCTTC
size: NA; V: TRBV28; J: TRBJ2-3; D: NA; length: 13; CDR3: CASSLLVRDTQYF; DNA: TGTGCCAGCAGTTTACTAGTACGGGATACGCAGTATTTT
size: NA; V: TRBV4-3; J: TRBJ2-2; D: NA; length: 17; CDR3: CASSQDWAASNTGELFF; DNA: TGCGCCAGCAGCCAAGACTGGGCTGCTTCGAACACCGGGGAGCTGTTTTTT
size: NA; V: TRBV29-1; J: TRBJ2-1; D: TRBD2; length: 14; CDR3: CSVERTGGGGEQFF; DNA: TGCAGCGTTGAACGAACGGGAGGTGGCGGAGAGCAGTTCTTC
size: NA; V: TRBV5-1; J: TRBJ1-1; D: NA; length: 17; CDR3: CASSLDGYNGGSGTAFF; DNA: TGCGCCAGCAGCTTGGATGGGTACAACGGGGGTTCTGGCACAGCTTTCTTT
size: NA; V: TRBV4-1; J: TRBJ1-2; D: NA; length: 15; CDR3: CASSQDIRVNYGYTF; DNA: TGCGCCAGCAGCCAAGATATCCGGGTTAACTATGGCTACACCTTC
size: NA; V: TRBV7-9; J: TRBJ1-1; D: NA; length: 15; CDR3: CASSSLQPPGTEAFF; DNA: TGTGCCAGCAGCTCCCTACAACCCCCGGGCACTGAAGCTTTCTTT
size: NA; V: TRBV19; J: TRBJ2-5; D: TRBD1; length: 14; CDR3: CASSTTGGRETQYF; DNA: TGTGCCAGTAGTACGACAGGGGGCCGGGAGACCCAGTACTTC
size: NA; V: TRBV18; J: TRBJ2-1; D: TRBD1; length: 17; CDR3: CASSPSRTGQGDNEQFF; DNA: TGTGCCAGCTCACCATCTAGAACGGGACAGGGTGACAATGAGCAGTTCTTC
size: NA; V: TRBV6-5; J: TRBJ2-2; D: NA; length: 15; CDR3: CASSYWTPSAGELFF; DNA: TGTGCCAGCAGTTACTGGACACCTAGTGCCGGGGAGCTGTTTTTT
size: NA; V: TRBV30; J: TRBJ2-4; D: NA; length: 20; CDR3: CAWSSRRWGGSDLAKNIQYF; DNA: TGTGCCTGGAGTAGTCGGAGGTGGGGGGGCTCAGACTTAGCCAAAAACATTCAGTACTTC
size: NA; V: TRBV13; J: TRBJ1-1; D: NA; length: 17; CDR3: CASSSRGGATMNTEAFF; DNA: TGTGCCAGCAGCTCCCGAGGGGGGGCGACCATGAACACTGAAGCTTTCTTT
size: NA; V: TRBV29-1; J: TRBJ2-5; D: TRBD2; length: 12; CDR3: CSASGGQETQYF; DNA: TGCAGCGCGTCGGGAGGTCAAGAGACCCAGTACTTC
size: NA; V: TRBV5-1; J: TRBJ2-7; D: NA; length: 13; CDR3: CASSPGVDYEQYF; DNA: TGCGCCAGCAGCCCGGGGGTGGACTACGAGCAGTACTTC
size: NA; V: TRBV6-6; J: TRBJ2-5; D: TRBD2; length: 13; CDR3: CASSSGTSGLQYF; DNA: TGTGCCAGCAGTTCAGGGACTAGCGGGCTCCAGTACTTC
size: NA; V: TRBV6-5; J: TRBJ2-7; D: TRBD1; length: 15; CDR3: CASRPNRGRVYEQYF; DNA: TGTGCCAGCAGACCGAACAGGGGTCGAGTCTACGAGCAGTACTTC
size: NA; V: TRBV5-6; J: TRBJ1-4; D: NA; length: 12; CDR3: CASSLSSGKLFF; DNA: TGTGCCAGCAGCTTATCTTCGGGAAAACTGTTTTTT
size: NA; V: TRBV6-6; J: TRBJ2-1; D: NA; length: 16; CDR3: CASSYTGNRFYNEQFF; DNA: TGTGCCAGCAGTTATACCGGGAACAGATTTTACAATGAGCAGTTCTTC
size: NA; V: TRBV28; J: TRBJ2-7; D: NA; length: 12; CDR3: CASSILSYEQYF; DNA: TGTGCCAGCAGTATCCTCTCCTACGAGCAGTACTTC
size: NA; V: TRBV5-1; J: TRBJ1-1; D: TRBD1; length: 15; CDR3: CASSSRTGEKTEAFF; DNA: TGCGCCAGCAGCTCTAGGACAGGGGAGAAAACTGAAGCTTTCTTT
size: NA; V: TRBV7-9; J: TRBJ2-1; D: NA; length: 14; CDR3: CASSAGDRRYEQFF; DNA: TGTGCCAGCAGCGCGGGAGACAGGCGCTATGAGCAGTTCTTC
size: NA; V: TRBV28; J: TRBJ2-5; D: TRBD1; length: 15; CDR3: CASSLSQGARETQYF; DNA: TGTGCCAGCAGTTTATCTCAGGGGGCGCGGGAGACCCAGTACTTC
size: NA; V: TRBV29-1; J: TRBJ2-2; D: TRBD1; length: 13; CDR3: CSVVGDSTGELFF; DNA: TGCAGCGTTGTAGGGGACAGCACCGGGGAGCTGTTTTTT
size: NA; V: TRBV7-2; J: TRBJ2-1; D: NA; length: 14; CDR3: CASSLTGTWYEQFF; DNA: TGTGCCAGCAGCCTAACCGGGACTTGGTACGAGCAGTTCTTC
size: NA; V: TRBV11-3; J: TRBJ2-5; D: TRBD1; length: 13; CDR3: CASSRGQGLTQYF; DNA: TGTGCCAGCAGTCGCGGACAGGGTCTAACCCAGTACTTC